The 13 T cell receptor beta chains listed next were all sequenced from one sample in a study of T-cell reconstitution after alpha-beta-depleted transplantation in children. Study observations and caveats: In patients about two months after transplant, alpha-beta T cells reportedly arose from several hundred expanded graft clones.

It was with unique molecular identifiers that the TCRbeta library was prepared. TCRdb ran MiXCR on the PCR reads and lists one entry per CDR3 protein. The repertoire holds approximately 34,000 distinct CDR3 sequences, with roughly 6.7% as singletons. The antigens of these receptors remain unknown. The starting material was peripheral blood, obtained 60 days after TCRalphabeta/CD19-depleted stem cell transplant. These receptors came from a child less than two years old who had a stem cell transplant for acute myeloid leukemia, so the T cells may come from the graft donor.

In this sample, this clonotype turned up many times. The chain has TRBV27 and TRBJ2-7, with a weak D call TRBD1 (6 bases). Looked up from germline, CDR1 is MNHEY and CDR2 is SMNVEV (reference sequence). The V end was cut by 5 bases, the J end by 3 bases, with 17 bases between. The CDR3 covers 15 residues. CDR3 sequence reads: CASSPIWDKFYEQYF. The DNA of the CDR3 is TGTGCCAGCAGTCCCATCTGGGACAAATTCTACGAGCAGTACTTC.

In this sample, this clonotype turned up many times. J is TRBJ2-3 and V is TRBV24-1, with 9 bases aligning to TRBD2. With V trimmed by 7 bases and J by 6 bases, 7 bases remained unmatched. Germline lookup yields CDR1 KGHDR and CDR2 SFDVKD. The CDR3 contains 14 residues. For the CDR3, the DNA is TGTGCCACCAGCCCTAGCGGGGTCCCGGATACGCAGTATTTT. It specifies CATSPSGVPDTQYF.

This clonotype was seen repeatedly, ten times or more. At one of its ends the junction is not consistent with the germline gene, which may arise from a read error. In nucleotides, the CDR3 is TGTGCCAGCAGCTTAGGGGACAGGCCCACAGATACGCAGTATTTT. As protein: CASSLGDRPTDTQYF. The chain is built from TRBV12-3 or TRBV12-4 and TRBJ2-3; 8 bases align to TRBD1. The CDR3 is 15 amino acids.

This clonotype was observed many times. This chain links TRBV30 with TRBJ1-2; D unresolved. Germline V gene lookup returns CDR1 GTSNPN and CDR2 SVGIG (reference sequence). The CDR3 is 14 residues long. The ends were cut back, 4 bases at V and 4 bases at J, with 16 bases in the middle. CDR3 sequence reads: CAWTYFVTSYGYTF. The CDR3 DNA reads TGTGCCTGGACCTACTTCGTAACTTCCTATGGCTACACCTTC.

There are many counts of this clonotype. This rearrangement joins TRBV10-3 to TRBJ2-2; unclear D gene. There are 11 residues in the CDR3. CDR1 is ENHRY and CDR2 is SYGVKD in the germline V gene. V was shortened by 6 bases and J by 1 base, with 0 bases between the two germline ends. CDR3 loop: CAIRNTGELFF. The CDR3, as DNA: TGTGCCATCAGGAACACCGGGGAGCTGTTTTTT.

This clonotype appeared many times. This chain uses TRBV20-1 with TRBJ2-2; tentatively, D is TRBD1 (5 bases). CDR3 length: 14 residues. Trimming cost V 0 bases and J 16 bases, with 21 bases left between them. Germline values: CDR1 DFQATT, CDR2 SNEGSKA (reference sequence). The CDR3 is CSARDPVGPIEAFF. CDR3 in DNA: TGCAGTGCTAGAGATCCGGTGGGGCCCATCGAGGCGTTTTTT.

The chain uses TRBV5-8 and TRBJ2-5; TRBD1 is a possible D gene (6 bases). Germline CDR1 and CDR2: SGHTS and YDEGEE. The CDR3 runs to 17 residues. V was pared by 1 base and J by 2 bases, with 18 bases between. CDR3 bases: TGTGCCAGCAGCTTGAGGAAGGGTGTCGGACAGCAAGAGACCCAGTACTTC. It is translated as CASSLRKGVGQQETQYF. Combining the CDR3 with reference TRBV5-8 and TRBJ2-5 gives the whole variable domain EAGVTQSPTHLIKTRGQQATLRCSPISGHTSVYWYQQALGLGLQFLLWYDEGEERNRGNFPPRFSGRQFPNYSSELNVNALELEDSALYLCASSLRKGVGQQETQYFGPGTRLLVL.

This clonotype was counted ten times or more. The chain links TRBV29-1 to TRBJ1-5, with 7 bases matching TRBD1. This CDR3 contains 14 residues. V shed 7 bases, J shed 2 bases, and the junction held 8 bases outside the gene matches. Germline V gene lookup returns CDR1 SQVTM and CDR2 ANQGSEA. CDR3 protein: CSAITGEGNQPQHF. DNA of the CDR3: TGCAGCGCGATAACAGGGGAAGGCAATCAGCCCCAGCATTTT.

This clonotype was seen ten or more times. The chain couples TRBV6-5 to TRBJ2-7; D might be TRBD2 (7 bases). The length of the CDR3 is 14 residues. Germline V CDR1 and CDR2: MNHEY, SVGAGI. Trimming took off 2 bases at V and 7 bases at J, with 15 bases between the two ends. DNA of the CDR3: TGTGCCAGCAGTTACCAAACAGGGACTACTGAGCAGTACTTC. As protein: CASSYQTGTTEQYF.

This clonotype appeared many times. The chain recombines TRBV4-3 with TRBJ2-5, with D possibly TRBD2 on 6 matching bases. CDR3 length: 13 amino acids. In germline, CDR1 is LGHNA, CDR2 YSLEER. Between the trimmed V and J ends, which lost 0 bases and 5 bases, there was a span of 7 bases. In nucleotides, the CDR3 is TGCGCCAGCAGCCAAGACGGAGGGGAGACCCAGTACTTC. It specifies CASSQDGGETQYF.

In this sample, this clonotype turned up a few times. The J gene is TRBJ1-5, the V gene TRBV19, with a tentative D call TRBD1 (5 bases). V was pared by 5 bases and J by 1 base, with 12 bases between. Per germline, CDR1 LNHDA and CDR2 SQIVND (reference sequence). The CDR3 is 15 amino acids. The CDR3 sequence: CASSEQAWSNQPQHF. CDR3 coding DNA: TGTGCCAGTAGTGAACAGGCGTGGAGCAATCAGCCCCAGCATTTT. The whole variable domain, filled in from reference TRBV19 and TRBJ1-5, reads DGGITQSPKYLFRKEGQNVTLSCEQNLNHDAMYWYRQDPGQGLRLIYYSQIVNDFQKGDIAEGYSVSREKKESFPLTVTSAQKNPTAFYLCASSEQAWSNQPQHFGDGTRLSIL.

V and J are TRBV6-1 and TRBJ1-3, with a possible D match to TRBD1 (5 bases). CDR3 length: 16 amino acids. Germline V gene lookup returns CDR1 MNHNS and CDR2 SASEGT. V gave up 5 bases and J gave up 0 bases, with 14 bases separating them. This chain's CDR3 is CASSLYRRPSGNTIYF. The DNA for the CDR3 is TGTGCCAGCAGTCTGTACAGGCGTCCCTCTGGAAACACCATATATTTT.

The table lists this clonotype with many counts. This chain connects TRBV9 to TRBJ2-7, with a possible D match to TRBD2 (5 bases). The CDR3 covers 11 residues. Trimming stripped 4 bases from V and 7 bases from J, with 9 bases between. Germline loops: CDR1 SGDLS, CDR2 YYNGEE. Here the CDR3 DNA reads TGTGCCAGCAGCACCGGAGGAGAGCAGTACTTC. This encodes CASSTGGEQYF.